This entry lists 2 T cell receptor beta chains sequenced from one sample in a study of T-cell reconstitution after alpha-beta-depleted transplantation in children. This sample's TCRbeta library carried unique molecular identifier barcodes. TCRdb reprocessed the PCR reads with MiXCR, giving one entry per CDR3 protein. Among about a million distinct CDR3 sequences, about 29% were seen once, and the ten largest hold around 30%. The sample here was PBMCs, mostly from graft donor cells, taken 360 days after TCRalphabeta/CD19-depleted stem cell transplant. These receptors came from a boy in the first two years of life who had a stem cell transplant for SCID, so the T cells may come from the graft donor.

This clonotype was counted a few times. The gene calls are TRBV9 and TRBJ2-7; 11 bases are shared with TRBD1. The CDR3 runs to 14 residues. Unmatched junction bases numbered 6, after V lost 4 bases and J lost 6 bases. Germline V gene sequence: CDR1 SGDLS, CDR2 YYNGEE. The CDR3 bases are TGTGCCAGCAGCCCGGGACAGGGGGTGAGCGAGCAGTACTTC. It encodes CASSPGQGVSEQYF.

This clonotype was recorded a few times. The chain couples TRBV15 to TRBJ2-2; no clear D gene. Germline V gene data show CDR1 as LNHNV and CDR2 as YYDKDF (reference sequence). V was shortened by 3 bases and J by 7 bases, with 9 bases between the two germline ends. The CDR3 contains 13 residues. The DNA of the CDR3 is TGTGCCACCAGCAGCACAGTGAGCGGGGAGCTGTTTTTT. This translates into CATSSTVSGELFF. Full variable domain (missing parts from reference TRBV15 and TRBJ2-2): DAMVIQNPRYQVTQFGKPVTLSCSQTLNHNVMYWYQQKSSQAPKLLFHYYDKDFNNEADTPDNFQSRRPNTSFCFLDIRSPGLGDTAMYLCATSSTVSGELFFGEGSRLTVL.